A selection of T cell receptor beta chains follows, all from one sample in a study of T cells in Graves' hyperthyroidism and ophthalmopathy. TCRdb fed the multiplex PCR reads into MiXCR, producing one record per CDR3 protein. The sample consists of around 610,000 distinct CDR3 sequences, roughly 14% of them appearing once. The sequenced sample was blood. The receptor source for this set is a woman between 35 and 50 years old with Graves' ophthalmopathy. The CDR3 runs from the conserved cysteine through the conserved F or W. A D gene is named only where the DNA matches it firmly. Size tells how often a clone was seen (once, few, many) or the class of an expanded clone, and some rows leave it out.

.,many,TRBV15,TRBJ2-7,CATSREASSSYEQYF,TGTGCCACCAGCAGAGAGGCCTCCAGCTCCTACGAGCAGTACTTC
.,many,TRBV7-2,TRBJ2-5,CASSPQSWQETQYF,TGTGCCAGCAGCCCCCAGTCTTGGCAAGAGACCCAGTACTTC
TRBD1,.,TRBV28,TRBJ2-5,CASSIRTGKETQYF,TGTGCCAGCAGTATTCGGACAGGGAAAGAGACCCAGTACTTC
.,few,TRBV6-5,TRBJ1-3,CASSYSRAGEGNTIYF,TGTGCCAGCAGTTACTCCCGGGCAGGTGAAGGAAACACCATATATTTT
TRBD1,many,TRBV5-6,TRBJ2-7,CASSLRDRNYEQYF,TGTGCCAGCAGCTTAAGGGACAGGAACTACGAGCAGTACTTC
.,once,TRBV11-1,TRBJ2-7,CASSSDRAELYYEQYF,TGTGCCAGCAGCTCCGATCGAGCGGAACTATACTACGAGCAGTACTTC
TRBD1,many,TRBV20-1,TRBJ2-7,CSAMTSQGAKLYEQYF,TGCAGTGCTATGACGTCACAGGGGGCCAAATTGTACGAGCAGTACTTC
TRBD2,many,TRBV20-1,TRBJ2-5,CSGEASGRGYRYF,TGCAGTGGGGAGGCTAGCGGGAGAGGGTATCGGTACTTC
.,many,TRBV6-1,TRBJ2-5,CASSKQGLVETQYF,TGTGCCAGCAGTAAACAGGGTTTGGTAGAGACCCAGTACTTC
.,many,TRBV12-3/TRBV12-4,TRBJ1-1,CASSFFRDDGTEAFF,TGTGCCAGCAGTTTCTTCCGGGATGATGGCACTGAAGCTTTCTTT